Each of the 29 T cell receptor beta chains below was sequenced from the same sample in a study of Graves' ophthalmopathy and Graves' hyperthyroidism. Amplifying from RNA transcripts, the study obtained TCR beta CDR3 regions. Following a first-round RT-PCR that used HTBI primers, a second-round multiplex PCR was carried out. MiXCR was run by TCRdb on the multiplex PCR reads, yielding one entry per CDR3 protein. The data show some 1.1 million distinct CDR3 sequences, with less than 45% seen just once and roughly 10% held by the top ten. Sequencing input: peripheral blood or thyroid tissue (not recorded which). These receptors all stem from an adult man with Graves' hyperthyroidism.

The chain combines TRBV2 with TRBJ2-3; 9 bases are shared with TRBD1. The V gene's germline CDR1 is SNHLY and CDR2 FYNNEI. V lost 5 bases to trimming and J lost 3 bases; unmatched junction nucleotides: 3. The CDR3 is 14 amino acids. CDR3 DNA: TGTGCCAGCAGTTGGGACAGGGAAACAGATACGCAGTATTTT. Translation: CASSWDRETDTQYF.

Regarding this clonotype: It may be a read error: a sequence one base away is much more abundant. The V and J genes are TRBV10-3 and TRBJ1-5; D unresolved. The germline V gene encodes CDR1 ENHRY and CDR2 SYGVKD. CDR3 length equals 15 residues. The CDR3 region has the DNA TGTGCCAGCAGTTCCAAGGGCCCAGACAATCAGCCCCAGCATTTT. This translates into CASSSKGPDNQPQHF.

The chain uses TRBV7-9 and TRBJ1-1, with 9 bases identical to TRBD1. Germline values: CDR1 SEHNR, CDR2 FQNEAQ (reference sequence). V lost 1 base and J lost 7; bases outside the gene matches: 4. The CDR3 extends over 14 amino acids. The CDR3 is CASSLGDRDSEAFF. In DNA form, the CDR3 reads TGTGCCAGCAGCTTAGGGGACAGGGACAGTGAAGCTTTCTTT.

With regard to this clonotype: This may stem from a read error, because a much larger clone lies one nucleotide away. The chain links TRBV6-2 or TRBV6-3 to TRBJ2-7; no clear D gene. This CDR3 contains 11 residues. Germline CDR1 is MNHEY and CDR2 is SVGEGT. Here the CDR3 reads CATTDGYGQYF. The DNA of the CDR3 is TGTGCCACCACGGACGGCTACGGGCAGTACTTC.

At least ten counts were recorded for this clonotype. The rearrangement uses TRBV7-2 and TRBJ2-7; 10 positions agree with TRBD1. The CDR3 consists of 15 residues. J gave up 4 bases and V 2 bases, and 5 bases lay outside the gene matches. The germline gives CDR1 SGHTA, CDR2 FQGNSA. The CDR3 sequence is CASSLWDRGWYEQYF. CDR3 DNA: TGTGCCAGCAGCTTATGGGACAGGGGTTGGTACGAGCAGTACTTC.

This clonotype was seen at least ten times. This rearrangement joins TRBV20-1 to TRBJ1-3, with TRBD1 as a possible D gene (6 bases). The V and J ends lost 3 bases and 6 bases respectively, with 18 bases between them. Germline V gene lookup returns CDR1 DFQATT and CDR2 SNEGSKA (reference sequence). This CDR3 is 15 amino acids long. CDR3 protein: CSASVRGRFENTIYF. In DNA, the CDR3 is TGCAGTGCTAGCGTGAGGGGGAGATTTGAAAACACCATATATTTT.

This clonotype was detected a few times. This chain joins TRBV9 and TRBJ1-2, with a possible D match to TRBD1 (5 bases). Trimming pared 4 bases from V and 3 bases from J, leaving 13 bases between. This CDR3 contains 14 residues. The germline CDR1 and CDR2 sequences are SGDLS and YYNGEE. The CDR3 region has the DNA TGTGCCAGCAGCCCCGGGACTATTGACTATGGCTACACCTTC. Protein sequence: CASSPGTIDYGYTF. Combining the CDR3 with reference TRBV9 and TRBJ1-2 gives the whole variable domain DSGVTQTPKHLITATGQRVTLRCSPRSGDLSVYWYQQSLDQGLQFLIQYYNGEERAKGNILERFSAQQFPDLHSELNLSSLELGDSALYFCASSPGTIDYGYTFGSGTRLTVV.

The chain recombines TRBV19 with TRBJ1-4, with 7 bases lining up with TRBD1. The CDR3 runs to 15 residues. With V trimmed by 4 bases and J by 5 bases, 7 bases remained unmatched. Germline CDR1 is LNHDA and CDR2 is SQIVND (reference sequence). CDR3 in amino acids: CASSTGRGKNEKLFF. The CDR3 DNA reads TGTGCCAGTAGTACCGGCAGGGGGAAGAATGAAAAACTGTTTTTT.

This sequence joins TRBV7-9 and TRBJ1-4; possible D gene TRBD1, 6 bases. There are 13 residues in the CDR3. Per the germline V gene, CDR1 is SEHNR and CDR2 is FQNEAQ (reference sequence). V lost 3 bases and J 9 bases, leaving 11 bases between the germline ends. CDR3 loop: CASSLMGGQKLFF. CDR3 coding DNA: TGTGCCAGCAGCTTGATGGGGGGGCAAAAACTGTTTTTT.

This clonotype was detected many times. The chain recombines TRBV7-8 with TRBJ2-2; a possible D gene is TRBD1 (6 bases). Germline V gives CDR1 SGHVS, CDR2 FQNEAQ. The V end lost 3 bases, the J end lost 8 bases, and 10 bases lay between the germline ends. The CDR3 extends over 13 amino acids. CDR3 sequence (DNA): TGTGCCAGCAGCTTCAGGGGCGGGGGGGAGCTGTTTTTT. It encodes CASSFRGGGELFF.

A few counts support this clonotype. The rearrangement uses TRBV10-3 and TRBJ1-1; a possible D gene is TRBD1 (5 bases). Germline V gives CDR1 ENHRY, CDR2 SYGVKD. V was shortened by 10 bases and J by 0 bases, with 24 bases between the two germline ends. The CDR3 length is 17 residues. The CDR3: CASSLVAVGELNTEAFF. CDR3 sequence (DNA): TGTGCCAGCAGCTTAGTGGCAGTAGGGGAACTGAACACTGAAGCTTTCTTT.

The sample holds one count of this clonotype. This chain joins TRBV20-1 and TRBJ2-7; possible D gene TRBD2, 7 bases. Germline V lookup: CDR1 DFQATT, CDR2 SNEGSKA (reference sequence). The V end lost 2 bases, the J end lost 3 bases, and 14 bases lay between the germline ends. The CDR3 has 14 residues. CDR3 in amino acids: CSARLGGGLYEQYF. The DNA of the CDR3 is TGCAGTGCTAGACTTGGGGGGGGCCTCTACGAGCAGTACTTC.

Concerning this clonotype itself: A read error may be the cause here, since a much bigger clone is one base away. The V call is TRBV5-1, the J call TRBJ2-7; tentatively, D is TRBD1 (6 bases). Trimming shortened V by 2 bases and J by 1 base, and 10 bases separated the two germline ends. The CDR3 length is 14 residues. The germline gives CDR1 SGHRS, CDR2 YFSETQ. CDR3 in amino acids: CASSFGQRSYEQYF. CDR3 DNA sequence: TGCGCCAGCAGCTTCGGACAGCGGTCCTACGAGCAGTACTTC.

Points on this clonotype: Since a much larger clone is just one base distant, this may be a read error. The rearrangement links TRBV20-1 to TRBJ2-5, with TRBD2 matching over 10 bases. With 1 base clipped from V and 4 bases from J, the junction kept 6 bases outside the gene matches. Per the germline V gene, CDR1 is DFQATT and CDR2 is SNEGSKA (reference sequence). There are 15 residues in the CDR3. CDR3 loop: CSARVGLARGETQYF. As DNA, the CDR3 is TGCAGTGCTAGAGTGGGACTAGCGAGAGGAGAGACCCAGTACTTC.

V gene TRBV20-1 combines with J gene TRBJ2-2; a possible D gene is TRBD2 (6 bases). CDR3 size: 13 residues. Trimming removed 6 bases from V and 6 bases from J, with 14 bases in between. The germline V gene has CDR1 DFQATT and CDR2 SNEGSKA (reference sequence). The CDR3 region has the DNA TGCAGTGCCCCTAGGAGGGCCTCCGGGGAGCTGTTTTTT. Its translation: CSAPRRASGELFF.

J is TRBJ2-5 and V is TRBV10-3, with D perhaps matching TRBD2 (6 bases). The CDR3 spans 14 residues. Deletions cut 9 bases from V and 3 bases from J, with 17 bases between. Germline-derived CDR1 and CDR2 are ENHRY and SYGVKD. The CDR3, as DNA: TGTGCCATGGGGGGACCGGCCGGGGAAGAGACCCAGTACTTC. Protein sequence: CAMGGPAGEETQYF.

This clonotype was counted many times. CDR3 in amino acids: CASSRLGGQSSYEQYF. CDR3 in DNA: TGTGCCAGCAGCCGCTTAGGAGGACAGTCCTCCTACGAGCAGTACTTC. V and J are TRBV7-2 and TRBJ2-7; the D gene is possibly TRBD1 (6 bases). Trimming cost V 5 bases and J 0 bases, with 17 bases left between them. Germline CDR1 is SGHTA and CDR2 is FQGNSA. The CDR3 is made up of 16 amino acids.

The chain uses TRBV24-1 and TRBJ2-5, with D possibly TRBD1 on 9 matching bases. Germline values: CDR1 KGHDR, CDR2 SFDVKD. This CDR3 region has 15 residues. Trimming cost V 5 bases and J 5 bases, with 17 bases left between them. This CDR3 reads CATSGTGGGGETQYF. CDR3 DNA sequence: TGTGCCACCAGTGGAACAGGGGGCGGGGGGGAGACCCAGTACTTC.

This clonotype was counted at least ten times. In DNA form, the CDR3 reads TGTGCCAGCAGCCCGAGGTCGGCAGAGTCTGGAAACACCATATATTTT. Translating gives CASSPRSAESGNTIYF. This chain joins TRBV14 and TRBJ1-3; D uncertain. The CDR3 loop spans 16 amino acids. Trimming took off 4 bases at V and 1 base at J, with 14 bases between the two ends. Germline assignment: CDR1 SGHDN and CDR2 FVKESK. Full variable domain (outside the CDR3, taken from reference TRBV14 and TRBJ1-3): EAGVTQFPSHSVIEKGQTVTLRCDPISGHDNLYWYRRVMGKEIKFLLHFVKESKQDESGMPNNRFLAERTGGTYSTLKVQPAELEDSGVYFCASSPRSAESGNTIYFGEGSWLTVV.

The CDR3 here is CSARRVSGYGYTF. In nucleotides, the CDR3 is TGCAGTGCTAGGAGGGTATCCGGCTATGGCTACACCTTC. The chain uses TRBV20-1 and TRBJ1-2; no definite D call. The CDR3 is 13 amino acids. CDR1 and CDR2 from the germline V gene are DFQATT and SNEGSKA (reference sequence). V was trimmed by 3 bases and J by 4 bases, leaving 12 bases between them.

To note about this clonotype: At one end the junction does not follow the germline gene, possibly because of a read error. The CDR3 nucleotides are TGTGCCAGCAGTTACGGTGACCCCTCAAAGGGCGAGAAACTGTTTTTT. This encodes CASSYGDPSKGEKLFF. The chain is built from TRBV10-3 and TRBJ1-4; D unclear. CDR3 length: 16 amino acids. The germline CDR1 and CDR2 sequences are ENHRY and SYGVKD.

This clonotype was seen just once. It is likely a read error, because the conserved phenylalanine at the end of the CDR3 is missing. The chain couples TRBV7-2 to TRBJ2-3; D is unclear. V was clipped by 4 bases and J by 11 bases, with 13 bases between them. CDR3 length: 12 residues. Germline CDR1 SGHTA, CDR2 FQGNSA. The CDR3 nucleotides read TGTGCCAGCAGCTCCCCCCCCTACGAGCAGTATATT. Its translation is CASSSPPYEQYI.

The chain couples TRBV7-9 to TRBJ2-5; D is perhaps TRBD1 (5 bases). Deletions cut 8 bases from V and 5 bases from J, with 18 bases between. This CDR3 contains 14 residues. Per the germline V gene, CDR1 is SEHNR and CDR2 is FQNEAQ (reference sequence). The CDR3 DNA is TGTGCCAGCTCACCACCGTCCAGGGTGGAGACCCAGTACTTC. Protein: CASSPPSRVETQYF.

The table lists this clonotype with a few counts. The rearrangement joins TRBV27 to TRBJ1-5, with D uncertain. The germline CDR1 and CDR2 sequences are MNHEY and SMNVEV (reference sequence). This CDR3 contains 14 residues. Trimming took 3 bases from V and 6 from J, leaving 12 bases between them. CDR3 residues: CASSFSVGSQPQHF. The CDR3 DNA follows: TGTGCCAGCAGTTTTTCGGTGGGAAGTCAGCCCCAGCATTTT.

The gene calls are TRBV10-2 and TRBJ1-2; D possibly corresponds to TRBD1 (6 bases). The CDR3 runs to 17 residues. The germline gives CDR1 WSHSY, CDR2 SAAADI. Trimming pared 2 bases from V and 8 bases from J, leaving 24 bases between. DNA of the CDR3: TGCGCCAGCAGTGAGCCGGACAGTCCAGGGAGTGCACTAGGCTACACCTTC. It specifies CASSEPDSPGSALGYTF.

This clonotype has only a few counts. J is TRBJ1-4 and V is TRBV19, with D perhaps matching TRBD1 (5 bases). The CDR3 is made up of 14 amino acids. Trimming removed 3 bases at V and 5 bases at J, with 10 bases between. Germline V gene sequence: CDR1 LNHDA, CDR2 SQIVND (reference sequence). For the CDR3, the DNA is TGTGCCAGTAGTATTGACAGACTAAATGAAAAACTGTTTTTT. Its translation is CASSIDRLNEKLFF.

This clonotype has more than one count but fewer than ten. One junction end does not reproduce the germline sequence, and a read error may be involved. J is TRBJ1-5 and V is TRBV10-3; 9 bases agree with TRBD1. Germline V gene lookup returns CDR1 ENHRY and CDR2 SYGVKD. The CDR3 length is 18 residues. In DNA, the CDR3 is TGTGCCAGCAGTGAAGGGGTCCGGACAGGGGTTAGCAATCAGCCCCAGCATTTT. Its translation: CASSEGVRTGVSNQPQHF.

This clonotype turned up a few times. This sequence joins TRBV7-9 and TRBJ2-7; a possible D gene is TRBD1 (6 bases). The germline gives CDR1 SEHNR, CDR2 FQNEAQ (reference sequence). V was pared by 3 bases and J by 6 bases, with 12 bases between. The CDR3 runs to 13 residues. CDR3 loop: CASSFSQGSEQYF. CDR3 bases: TGTGCCAGCAGCTTCTCACAGGGTTCCGAGCAGTACTTC.

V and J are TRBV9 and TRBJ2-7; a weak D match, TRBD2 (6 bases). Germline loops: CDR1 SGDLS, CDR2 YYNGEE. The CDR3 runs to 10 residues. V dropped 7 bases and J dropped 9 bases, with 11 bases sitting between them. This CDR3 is CASGGTGQYF. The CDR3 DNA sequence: TGTGCCAGCGGCGGGACCGGGCAGTACTTC. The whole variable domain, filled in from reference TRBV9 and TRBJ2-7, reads DSGVTQTPKHLITATGQRVTLRCSPRSGDLSVYWYQQSLDQGLQFLIQYYNGEERAKGNILERFSAQQFPDLHSELNLSSLELGDSALYFCASGGTGQYFGPGTRLTVT.